This T cell receptor beta chain was observed in a study of blood T cell repertoires in COVID-19. TCRdb's copy holds only in-frame clones and misses some; the assay was immunoSEQ multiplex PCR. Of 200,000 to 250,000 clones listed, 84% are singletons. Input material: peripheral blood. The receptor was isolated from a woman between 45 and 60 years old with active or convalescent COVID-19.

The CDR3 protein is CASTWAKGTYGYTF. In nucleotides, the CDR3 is TGCGCCAGCACCTGGGCCAAGGGGACTTATGGCTACACCTTC. The chain joins TRBV5-1 to TRBJ1-2, with a tentative D call TRBD1 (5 bases). V was pared by 6 bases and J by 5 bases, with 17 bases between. The CDR3 sequence is 14 residues long. The V gene's germline CDR1 is SGHRS and CDR2 YFSETQ. Full variable domain (missing parts from reference TRBV5-1 and TRBJ1-2): KAGVTQTPRYLIKTRGQQVTLSCSPISGHRSVSWYQQTPGQGLQFLFEYFSETQRNKGNFPGRFSGRQFSNSRSEMNVSTLELGDSALYLCASTWAKGTYGYTFGSGTRLTVV.